The 32 T cell receptor beta chains given below trace back to one sample, sequenced in a study of long-term antiretroviral therapy in people with HIV. The libraries were made with immunoSEQ v3.0 at survey level. Produced via immunoSEQ multiplex PCR; TCRdb's table is partial and in-frame only. The table shows 30,000 or so clones, with 78% occurring only once. This specimen was unsorted PBMCs, taken 1.5 years before starting antiretroviral therapy. Receptors were obtained from a man younger than 35 with HIV.

This clone is labeled as medium-sized. The chain joins TRBV30 to TRBJ1-1; 10 bases fit TRBD1. Germline V CDR1 and CDR2: GTSNPN, SVGIG (reference sequence). V lost 8 bases to trimming and J lost 6 bases; unmatched junction nucleotides: 6. The CDR3 consists of 12 residues. CDR3 in DNA: TGTGCCGCGGGACAGGGGTTTGCTGAAGCTTTCTTT. Translated: CAAGQGFAEAFF.

This sequence joins TRBV7-9 and TRBJ1-2, with a tentative D call TRBD1 (5 bases). Germline CDR1 reads SEHNR; CDR2 reads FQNEAQ (reference sequence). Deletions cut 5 bases from V and 2 bases from J, with 9 bases between. CDR3 size: 13 residues. In DNA, the CDR3 is TGTGCCAGCAGCCGGGGGGGAAACTATGGCTACACCTTC. Translated, it gives CASSRGGNYGYTF. Supplemented by reference TRBV7-9 and TRBJ1-2, the full variable domain reads DTGVSQNPRHKITKRGQNVTFRCDPISEHNRLYWYRQTLGQGPEFLTYFQNEAQLEKSRLLSDRFSAERPKGSFSTLEIQRTEQGDSAMYLCASSRGGNYGYTFGSGTRLTVV.

The genes are TRBV11-2 and TRBJ2-3, with D unresolved. Trimming removed 2 bases at V and 4 bases at J, with 4 bases between. The germline CDR1 and CDR2 sequences are SGHAT and FQNNGV. The CDR3 contains 12 residues. The CDR3 coding sequence is TGTGCCAGCAGCTTATGGGCAGATACGCAGTATTTT. It yields the protein CASSLWADTQYF.

The gene calls are TRBV7-2 and TRBJ1-4; 7 bases match TRBD1. Per the germline V gene, CDR1 is SGHTA and CDR2 is FQGNSA. The V segment lost 3 bases and the J segment 2 bases; nucleotides outside the gene matches: 3. The CDR3 extends over 15 amino acids. CDR3 nucleotide sequence: TGTGCCAGCAGCTTTTTAGGGGGCACTAATGAAAAACTGTTTTTT. Its translation is CASSFLGGTNEKLFF. Complete variable domain (other parts from reference TRBV7-2 and TRBJ1-4): GAGVSQSPSNKVTEKGKDVELRCDPISGHTALYWYRQSLGQGLEFLIYFQGNSAPDKSGLPSDRFSAERTGGSVSTLTIQRTQQEDSAVYLCASSFLGGTNEKLFFGSGTQLSVL.

Points on this clone: At one of its ends the junction is not consistent with the germline gene, which may arise from a read error. V and J are TRBV7-7 and TRBJ2-1; no clear D. The germline V gene encodes CDR1 SSHAT and CDR2 FNYEAQ (reference sequence). This CDR3 has 14 residues. CDR3 residues: CASSAMLAYGEQFF. CDR3 nucleotide sequence: TGTGCTAGCAGCGCAATGCTGGCATACGGTGAGCAGTTCTTC.

The chain couples TRBV6-1 to TRBJ1-5; possible D gene TRBD1, 6 bases. Germline lookup yields CDR1 MNHNS and CDR2 SASEGT. This CDR3 region has 13 residues. V was trimmed by 2 bases and J by 6 bases, leaving 8 bases between them. CDR3 protein: CASSERGPQPQHF. The CDR3 region has the DNA TGTGCCAGCAGTGAACGGGGGCCTCAGCCCCAGCATTTT.

Notes on this clone: Germline is not matched at one junction end, which may reflect a read error. The V call is TRBV5-4, the J call TRBJ2-7; 7 bases line up with TRBD2. This CDR3 has 14 amino acids. Germline V lookup: CDR1 SGHNT, CDR2 YYREEE (reference sequence). The CDR3 DNA reads as TGCGCCAGCAGCCAAGATTATACTAGCGTCGAGCAGTACTTC. Protein sequence: CASSQDYTSVEQYF.

The rearrangement links TRBV4-3 to TRBJ2-2; 7 bases line up with TRBD2. CDR1 is LGHNA, CDR2 YSLEER, per germline. There are 16 residues in the CDR3. The J segment lost 9 bases and the V segment lost 0 bases, leaving 10 bases of the junction unmatched. Here the CDR3 reads CASSQDSGRDFRELFF. The CDR3 nucleotides read TGCGCCAGCAGCCAAGATAGCGGGCGGGACTTCCGGGAGCTGTTTTTT.

This clone was seen a handful of times. The rearrangement uses TRBV2 and TRBJ1-2, with a weak D call TRBD1 (5 bases). V lost 8 bases and J lost 3, with 13 bases in between. CDR1 is SNHLY, CDR2 FYNNEI, per germline. The length of the CDR3 is 13 residues. The CDR3 is CASGGVTYYGYTF. Written as DNA, the CDR3 is TGTGCCAGCGGGGGGGTCACCTACTATGGCTACACCTTC.

The V call is TRBV5-1, the J call TRBJ2-1, with 7 bases fitting TRBD1. Germline V gene lookup returns CDR1 SGHRS and CDR2 YFSETQ. The CDR3 is 14 amino acids. V dropped 4 bases and J dropped 9; count of bases not matched to a gene: 10. CDR3 nucleotide sequence: TGCGCCAGCAGCCTCGGACAGGTCGTCGGTGAGCAGTTCTTC. Its translation is CASSLGQVVGEQFF.

The V and J genes are TRBV2 and TRBJ2-2; 10 bases align to TRBD1. This CDR3 is built from 14 residues. With 4 bases clipped from V and 7 bases from J, the junction kept 3 bases outside the gene matches. Germline-derived CDR1 and CDR2 are SNHLY and FYNNEI. The CDR3 DNA is TGTGCCAGCAGTGGGGACAGGGGAGTCGGGGAGCTGTTTTTT. Translated, it gives CASSGDRGVGELFF.

The V gene is TRBV18, the J gene TRBJ2-5; D is ambiguous. The V gene's germline CDR1 is KGHSH and CDR2 LQKENI. The CDR3 runs to 13 residues. V gave up 1 base and J gave up 3 bases, with 6 bases separating them. The CDR3 DNA is TGTGCCAGCTCACCACAACTCGAAGAGACCCAGTACTTC. Translating gives CASSPQLEETQYF.

The chain couples TRBV5-6 to TRBJ1-5; 8 positions match TRBD1. CDR1 and CDR2 (germline): SGHDT, YYEEEE. The trim removed 2 bases at V and 7 bases at J, leaving 5 bases unmatched. The CDR3 totals 14 residues. The CDR3 protein is CASSFGQGWQPQHF. The CDR3 DNA reads TGTGCCAGCAGCTTCGGACAGGGATGGCAGCCCCAGCATTTT.

This chain connects TRBV7-9 to TRBJ2-2; no clear D gene. The ends were cut back, 3 bases at V and 0 bases at J, with 8 bases in the middle. The germline gives CDR1 SEHNR, CDR2 FQNEAQ (reference sequence). The CDR3 has 15 amino acids. The CDR3: CASSFEHPNTGELFF. In DNA, the CDR3 is TGTGCCAGCAGCTTCGAACACCCGAACACCGGGGAGCTGTTTTTT.

The CDR3 DNA reads TGTGCCAGCAGCTTCCAGACTGGACGGTTGAACACTGAAGCTTTCTTT. Protein sequence: CASSFQTGRLNTEAFF. The V gene is TRBV7-8, the J gene TRBJ1-1, with D hard to call. From germline, CDR1 is SGHVS and CDR2 FQNEAQ. The V gene lost 3 bases and the J gene lost 0 bases, with 14 bases spanning the gap. The CDR3 loop spans 16 amino acids.

The chain links TRBV13 to TRBJ2-2, with 11 bases that match TRBD2. The V gene's germline CDR1 is PRHDT and CDR2 FYEKMQ (reference sequence). V lost 1 base and J lost 0; bases outside the gene matches: 10. The CDR3 is made up of 20 amino acids. CDR3 protein: CASSLAGRLAGGPNTGELFF. The CDR3 DNA sequence: TGTGCCAGCAGCTTAGCGGGTCGGCTAGCGGGAGGACCGAACACCGGGGAGCTGTTTTTT.

This sequence joins TRBV2 and TRBJ1-1; D is undetermined. From germline, CDR1 is SNHLY and CDR2 FYNNEI. The length of the CDR3 is 14 residues. Trimming shortened V by 3 bases and J by 0 bases, and 8 bases separated the two germline ends. This CDR3 is CASSDVSVNTEAFF. CDR3 sequence (DNA): TGTGCCAGCAGTGACGTGAGCGTGAACACTGAAGCTTTCTTT. Drawing the rest from reference TRBV2 and TRBJ1-1, the complete variable domain is EPEVTQTPSHQVTQMGQEVILRCVPISNHLYFYWYRQILGQKVEFLVSFYNNEISEKSEIFDDQFSVERPDGSNFTLKIRSTKLEDSAMYFCASSDVSVNTEAFFGQGTRLTVV.

This rearrangement joins TRBV27 to TRBJ2-2; D is tentatively TRBD1 or TRBD2 (5 bases each). This CDR3 contains 13 residues. CDR1 MNHEY and CDR2 SMNVEV come from the germline V gene (reference sequence). V lost 8 bases to trimming and J lost 2 bases, with 9 bases between them. In nucleotides, the CDR3 is TGTGCCAGCCTCCGGGACAACACCGGGGAGCTGTTTTTT. It yields the protein CASLRDNTGELFF.

V gene TRBV28 combines with J gene TRBJ2-7; tentative D call: TRBD1 (5 bases). There are 12 residues in the CDR3. V was shortened by 7 bases and J by 3 bases, with 10 bases between the two germline ends. Germline V gives CDR1 MDHEN, CDR2 SYDVKM. The CDR3 sequence: CASKDSYYEQYF. CDR3 DNA: TGTGCCAGCAAAGACAGCTACTACGAGCAGTACTTC.

J is TRBJ1-2 and V is TRBV27, with a weak D call TRBD1 (6 bases). The CDR3 has 16 amino acids. V was pared by 6 bases and J by 2 bases, with 19 bases between. Germline values: CDR1 MNHEY, CDR2 SMNVEV (reference sequence). CDR3 sequence: CASSSIGGGLNYGYTF. For the CDR3, the DNA is TGTGCCAGCAGCTCCATCGGAGGGGGGCTCAACTATGGCTACACCTTC.

V and J are TRBV5-1 and TRBJ2-5; 7 nucleotides align to TRBD1. V trimming: 0 bases; J trimming: 9 bases; junction bases outside the gene matches: 8. This CDR3 has 14 residues. Germline lookup yields CDR1 SGHRS and CDR2 YFSETQ. CDR3 nucleotide sequence: TGCGCCAGCAGCTTGGAGGGACAGAGTTCGCCCCAGTACTTC. Protein: CASSLEGQSSPQYF.

The V gene is TRBV28, the J gene TRBJ1-5; D not certain. The CDR3 consists of 13 residues. The V end was cut by 5 bases, the J end by 6 bases, with 11 bases between. Germline loops: CDR1 MDHEN, CDR2 SYDVKM. CDR3 in amino acids: CASSEAPSQPQHF. CDR3 in DNA: TGTGCCAGCAGTGAAGCGCCGAGTCAGCCCCAGCATTTT.

The rearrangement uses TRBV6-1 and TRBJ2-5, with 7 positions matching TRBD2. CDR1 is MNHNS, CDR2 SASEGT, per germline. The CDR3 totals 15 residues. The J segment lost 7 bases and the V segment lost 2 bases, leaving 10 bases of the junction unmatched. CDR3: CASSETGAGSVTQYF. The CDR3, as DNA: TGTGCCAGCAGTGAAACAGGAGCGGGATCGGTGACCCAGTACTTC.

The chain carries TRBV13 and TRBJ2-7; 10 bases line up with TRBD2. With V trimmed by 5 bases and J by 2 bases, 9 bases remained unmatched. The CDR3 sequence is 16 residues long. Germline values: CDR1 PRHDT, CDR2 FYEKMQ (reference sequence). The CDR3 region is CASSIESGRDPYEQYF. For the CDR3, the DNA is TGTGCCAGCAGCATCGAAAGCGGGAGGGATCCCTACGAGCAGTACTTC.

The chain uses TRBV4-2 and TRBJ1-4; 7 bases are shared with TRBD1. Looked up from germline, CDR1 is LGHNA and CDR2 is YNFKEQ. The ends lost 0 bases at V and 0 bases at J; junction bases unmatched: 1. The CDR3 sequence is 16 residues long. The CDR3 loop is CASSQEQGATNEKLFF. CDR3 in DNA: TGTGCCAGCAGCCAAGAGCAGGGGGCAACTAATGAAAAACTGTTTTTT.

The chain links TRBV7-9 to TRBJ2-1, with 14 bases aligning to TRBD2. The germline V gene encodes CDR1 SEHNR and CDR2 FQNEAQ (reference sequence). The CDR3 contains 15 residues. V gave up 5 bases and J gave up 11 bases; unmatched junction bases: 8. The CDR3 DNA reads as TGTGCCAGCAGCGACCCGGGACTAGCGGGAGAAAAGCAGTTCTTC. This encodes CASSDPGLAGEKQFF.

The chain combines TRBV7-9 with TRBJ2-1; a weak D match, TRBD2 (6 bases). V lost 2 bases, J lost 4 bases, and 15 bases lay in between. The CDR3 runs to 16 residues. The germline gives CDR1 SEHNR, CDR2 FQNEAQ (reference sequence). The CDR3: CASSLRGGARYNEQFF. The CDR3 coding sequence is TGTGCCAGCAGCTTAAGAGGCGGGGCCAGGTACAATGAGCAGTTCTTC.

In its sample, this clone ranks as medium-sized. This same CDR3 is encoded by further DNA sequences in the sample. This chain joins TRBV28 and TRBJ2-7; D gene uncertain. There are 10 residues in the CDR3. V lost 5 bases and J 3 bases, leaving 2 bases between the germline ends. CDR1 is MDHEN and CDR2 is SYDVKM in the germline V gene. CDR3 DNA: TGTGCCAGCAGTGACTACGAGCAGTACTTC. This sequence encodes CASSDYEQYF.

This chain links TRBV29-1 with TRBJ2-5; weak D call: TRBD1 (5 bases). Germline-derived CDR1 and CDR2 are SQVTM and ANQGSEA. V was shortened by 4 bases and J by 2 bases, with 14 bases between the two germline ends. This CDR3 comprises 14 residues. The CDR3 here is CSVAPRQFQETQYF. CDR3 sequence (DNA): TGCAGCGTTGCCCCCAGACAGTTTCAAGAGACCCAGTACTTC. The full variable domain, its missing parts supplied by reference TRBV29-1 and TRBJ2-5, is SAVISQKPSRDICQRGTSLTIQCQVDSQVTMMFWYRQQPGQSLTLIATANQGSEATYESGFVIDKFPISRPNLTFSTLTVSNMSPEDSSIYLCSVAPRQFQETQYFGPGTRLLVL.

This clone was observed a handful of times. The rearrangement uses TRBV9 and TRBJ2-3, with 8 bases fitting TRBD2. CDR1 SGDLS and CDR2 YYNGEE come from the germline V gene. The V gene end was trimmed by 3 bases and the J gene end by 2 bases; junction bases not matched to a gene: 11. The CDR3 has 17 amino acids. The CDR3 DNA sequence: TGTGCCAGCAGCGGAGCCGGGGGCGGGGGGACCACAGATACGCAGTATTTT. Its translation: CASSGAGGGGTTDTQYF.

The chain uses TRBV6-1 and TRBJ2-1; 8 bases fit TRBD2. Germline V CDR1 and CDR2: MNHNS, SASEGT. The CDR3 has 15 residues. V was clipped by 7 bases and J by 8 bases; unmatched bases: 13. The CDR3 nucleotides read TGTGCCAGCACACTTTCAAGCGGGAGTGGGGATGAGCAGTTCTTC. It specifies CASTLSSGSGDEQFF.

The chain recombines TRBV18 with TRBJ1-5, with D unresolved. Per germline, CDR1 KGHSH and CDR2 LQKENI. This CDR3 is built from 13 residues. The germline V and J ends were trimmed by 2 bases and 7 bases, with 9 bases remaining between them. CDR3 in amino acids: CASSPSGRQPQHF. In DNA, the CDR3 is TGTGCCAGCTCACCATCCGGGAGGCAGCCCCAGCATTTT.